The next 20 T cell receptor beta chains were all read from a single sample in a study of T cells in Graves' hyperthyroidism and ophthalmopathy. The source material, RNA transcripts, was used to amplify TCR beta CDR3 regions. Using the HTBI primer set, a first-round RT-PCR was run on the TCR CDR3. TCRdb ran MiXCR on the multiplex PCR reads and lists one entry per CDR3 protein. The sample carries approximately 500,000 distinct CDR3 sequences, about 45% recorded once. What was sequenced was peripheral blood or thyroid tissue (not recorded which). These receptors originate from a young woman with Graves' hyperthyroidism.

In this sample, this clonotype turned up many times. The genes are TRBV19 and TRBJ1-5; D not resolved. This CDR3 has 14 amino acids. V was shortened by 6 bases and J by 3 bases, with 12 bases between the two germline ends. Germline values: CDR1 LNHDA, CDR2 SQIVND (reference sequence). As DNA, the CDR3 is TGTGCCAGTAGAATGGGAGAGAACAATCAGCCCCAGCATTTT. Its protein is CASRMGENNQPQHF.

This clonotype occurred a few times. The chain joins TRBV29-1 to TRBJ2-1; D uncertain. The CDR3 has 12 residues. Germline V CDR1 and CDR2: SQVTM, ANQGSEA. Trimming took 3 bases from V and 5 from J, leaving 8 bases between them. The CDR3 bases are TGCAGCGTTGATCAGATTCACAATGAGCAGTTCTTC. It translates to CSVDQIHNEQFF.

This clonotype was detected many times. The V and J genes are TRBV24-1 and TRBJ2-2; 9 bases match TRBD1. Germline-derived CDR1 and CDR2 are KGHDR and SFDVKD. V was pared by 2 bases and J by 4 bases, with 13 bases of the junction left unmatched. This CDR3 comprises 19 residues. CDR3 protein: CATSDSPDRGKAGTGELFF. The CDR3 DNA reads TGTGCCACCAGTGATTCCCCGGACAGGGGAAAAGCGGGCACCGGGGAGCTGTTTTTT.

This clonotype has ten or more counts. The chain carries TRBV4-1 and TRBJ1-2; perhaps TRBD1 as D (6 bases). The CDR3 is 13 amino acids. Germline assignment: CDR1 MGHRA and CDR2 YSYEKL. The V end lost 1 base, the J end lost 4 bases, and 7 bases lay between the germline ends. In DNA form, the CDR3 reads TGCGCCAGCAGCCAAGGCAGGGGCTATGGCTACACCTTC. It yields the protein CASSQGRGYGYTF.

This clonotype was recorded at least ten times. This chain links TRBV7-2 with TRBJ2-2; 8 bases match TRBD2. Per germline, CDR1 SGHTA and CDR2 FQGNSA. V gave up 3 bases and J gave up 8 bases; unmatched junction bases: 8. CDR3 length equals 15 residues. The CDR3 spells CASSFFSGSKGELFF. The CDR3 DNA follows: TGTGCCAGCAGCTTCTTCAGCGGGAGTAAAGGGGAGCTGTTTTTT.

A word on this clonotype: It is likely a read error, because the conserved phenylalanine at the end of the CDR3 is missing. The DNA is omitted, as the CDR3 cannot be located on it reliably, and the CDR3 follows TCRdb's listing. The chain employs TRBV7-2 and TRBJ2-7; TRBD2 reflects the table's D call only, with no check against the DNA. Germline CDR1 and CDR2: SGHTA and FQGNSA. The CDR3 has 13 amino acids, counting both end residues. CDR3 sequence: CASSPGLAVGSYN.

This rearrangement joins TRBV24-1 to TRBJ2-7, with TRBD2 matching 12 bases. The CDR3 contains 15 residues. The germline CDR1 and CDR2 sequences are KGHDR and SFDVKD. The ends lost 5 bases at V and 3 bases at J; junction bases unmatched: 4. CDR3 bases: TGTGCCACCAGTGCTCCGACTAGCGGGAGCTACGAGCAGTACTTC. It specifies CATSAPTSGSYEQYF.

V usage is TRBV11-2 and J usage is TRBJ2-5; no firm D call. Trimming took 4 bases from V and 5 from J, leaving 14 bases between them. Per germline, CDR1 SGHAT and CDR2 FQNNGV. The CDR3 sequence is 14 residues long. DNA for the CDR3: TGTGCCAGCAGCTCGGGCTTCAGCCTTGAGACCCAGTACTTC. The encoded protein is CASSSGFSLETQYF.

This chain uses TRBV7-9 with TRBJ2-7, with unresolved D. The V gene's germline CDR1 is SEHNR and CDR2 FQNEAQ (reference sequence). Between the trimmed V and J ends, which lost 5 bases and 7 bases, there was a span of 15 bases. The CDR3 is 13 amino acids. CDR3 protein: CASSLDWTDEQYF. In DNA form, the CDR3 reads TGTGCCAGCAGCCTGGATTGGACGGATGAGCAGTACTTC.

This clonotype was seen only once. The CDR3 bases are TGTGCCAGCAGTGCTAGAGAAAAGGGTATAGGCTACACCTTC. It specifies CASSAREKGIGYTF. The chain is built from TRBV25-1 and TRBJ1-2; D gene uncertain. V lost 4 bases to trimming and J lost 8 bases, with 17 bases between them. CDR1 and CDR2 from the germline V gene are MGHDK and SYGVNS. The CDR3 has 14 amino acids.

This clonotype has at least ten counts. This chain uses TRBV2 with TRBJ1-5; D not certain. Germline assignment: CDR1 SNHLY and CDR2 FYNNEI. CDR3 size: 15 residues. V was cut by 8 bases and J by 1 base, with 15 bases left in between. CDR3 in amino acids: CASHEAGRSNQPQHF. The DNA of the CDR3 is TGTGCCAGCCACGAGGCGGGAAGGAGCAATCAGCCCCAGCATTTT.

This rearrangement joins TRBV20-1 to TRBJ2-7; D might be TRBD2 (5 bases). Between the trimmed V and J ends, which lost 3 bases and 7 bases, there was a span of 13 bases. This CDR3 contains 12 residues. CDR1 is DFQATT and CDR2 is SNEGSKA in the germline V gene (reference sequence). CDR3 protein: CSASYLAGEQYF. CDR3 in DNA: TGCAGTGCTAGTTACCTAGCAGGAGAGCAGTACTTC.

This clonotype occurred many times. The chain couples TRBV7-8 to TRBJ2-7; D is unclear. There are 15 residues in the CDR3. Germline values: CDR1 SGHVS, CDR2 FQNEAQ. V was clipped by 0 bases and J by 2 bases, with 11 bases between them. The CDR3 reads CASSLAPTPTYEQYF. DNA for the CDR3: TGTGCCAGCAGCTTAGCACCAACCCCAACCTACGAGCAGTACTTC.

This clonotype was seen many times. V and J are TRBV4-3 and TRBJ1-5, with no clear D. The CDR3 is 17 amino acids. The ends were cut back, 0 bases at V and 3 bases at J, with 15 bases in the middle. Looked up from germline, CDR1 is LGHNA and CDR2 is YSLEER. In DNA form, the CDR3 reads TGCGCCAGCAGCCAAGATTATGAAAGGCGATTCAATCAGCCCCAGCATTTT. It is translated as CASSQDYERRFNQPQHF.

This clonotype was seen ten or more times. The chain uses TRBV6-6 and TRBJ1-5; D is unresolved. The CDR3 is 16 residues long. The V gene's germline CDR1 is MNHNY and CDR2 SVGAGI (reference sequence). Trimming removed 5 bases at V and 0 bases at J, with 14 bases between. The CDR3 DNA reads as TGTGCCAGCAGTGCAAGACTGCGATATAGCAATCAGCCCCAGCATTTT. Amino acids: CASSARLRYSNQPQHF.

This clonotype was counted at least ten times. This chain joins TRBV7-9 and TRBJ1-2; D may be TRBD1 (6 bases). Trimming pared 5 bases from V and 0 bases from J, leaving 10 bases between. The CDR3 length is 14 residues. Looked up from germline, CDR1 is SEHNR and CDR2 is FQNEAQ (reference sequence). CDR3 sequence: CASSARTANYGYTF. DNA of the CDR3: TGTGCCAGCAGCGCCCGGACAGCTAACTATGGCTACACCTTC.

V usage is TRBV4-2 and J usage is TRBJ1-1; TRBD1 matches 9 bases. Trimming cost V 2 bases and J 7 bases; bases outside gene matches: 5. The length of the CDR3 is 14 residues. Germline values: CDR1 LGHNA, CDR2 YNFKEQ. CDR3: CASSQPTGGFEAFF. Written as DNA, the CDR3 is TGTGCCAGCAGCCAACCCACAGGGGGCTTTGAAGCTTTCTTT.

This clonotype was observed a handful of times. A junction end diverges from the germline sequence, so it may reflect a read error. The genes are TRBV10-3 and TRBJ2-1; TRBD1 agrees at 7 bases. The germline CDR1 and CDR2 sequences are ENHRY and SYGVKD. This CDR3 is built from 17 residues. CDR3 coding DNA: TGTGCCAGCAGTGAGGACAGGAGACTCCGCTCCTACAATGAGCAGTTCTTC. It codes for CASSEDRRLRSYNEQFF.

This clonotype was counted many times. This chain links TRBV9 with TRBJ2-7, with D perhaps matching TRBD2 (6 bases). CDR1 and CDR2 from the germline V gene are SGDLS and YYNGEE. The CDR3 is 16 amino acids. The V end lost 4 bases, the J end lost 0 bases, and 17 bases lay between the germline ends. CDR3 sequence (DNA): TGTGCCAGCAGCCCTCACGGGACTGACAGCTCCTACGAGCAGTACTTC. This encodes CASSPHGTDSSYEQYF.

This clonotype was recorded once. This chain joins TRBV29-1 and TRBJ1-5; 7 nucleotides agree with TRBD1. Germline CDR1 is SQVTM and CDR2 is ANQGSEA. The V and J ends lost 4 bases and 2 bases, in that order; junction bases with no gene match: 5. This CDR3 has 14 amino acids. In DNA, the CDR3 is TGCAGCGTTGCCACAACAGGGGGCAATCAGCCCCAGCATTTT. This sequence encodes CSVATTGGNQPQHF.